This TCR beta chain was documented in a study of technical replicates of blood from a handful of donors (dated by TCRdb to about 2017). Library generation was performed with the immunoSEQ multiplex PCR assay. What TCRdb holds here is the immuneACCESS table cut down to in-frame rearrangements. Part of the clones is not present; checked against another copy, under half of the missing clones reflect an unresolved V gene, and the others are unexplained. This sample lists 80,000 to 95,000 clones; just over 90% were detected once. The biggest ten clones account for 0.27% of the sample. On this clone: No antigen is known for it. No much larger clonotype is one base removed from it; base qualities were not supplied.

A distance of 7 bases separates the germline ends of V and J, which lose 7 bases and 1 base respectively. For CDR1 and CDR2, the germline V gene (reference sequence) lists LNHDA and SQIVND. From the cysteine up to the phenylalanine, the CDR3 has a length of 13 residues. Only the CDR3 part of the read is kept: 39 bases, read in frame from the first base. The sequence is built from TRBV19 and TRBJ2-2, with TRBD2 perhaps the D gene, on 6 matching bases. Sequencing was performed on T cells isolated from PBMCs. The receptor was isolated from a human donor in good health. The DNA is TGTGCCAGTATGGAGGGGAACACCGGGGAGCTGTTTTTT. The resulting protein is CASMEGNTGELFF.